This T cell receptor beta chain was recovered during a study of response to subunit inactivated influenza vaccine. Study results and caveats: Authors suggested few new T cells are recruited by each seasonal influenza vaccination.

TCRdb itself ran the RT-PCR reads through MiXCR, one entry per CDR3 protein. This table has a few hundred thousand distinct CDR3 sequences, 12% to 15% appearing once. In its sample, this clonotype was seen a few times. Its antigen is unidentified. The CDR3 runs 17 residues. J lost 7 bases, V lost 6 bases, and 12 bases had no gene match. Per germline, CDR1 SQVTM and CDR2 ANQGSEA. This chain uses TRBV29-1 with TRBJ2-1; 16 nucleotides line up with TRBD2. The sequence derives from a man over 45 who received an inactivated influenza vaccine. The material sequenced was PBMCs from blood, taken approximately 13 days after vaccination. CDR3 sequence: CSVSGTSGGAVRNEQFF. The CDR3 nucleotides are TGCAGCGTCTCCGGGACTAGCGGGGGGGCTGTTCGTAATGAGCAGTTCTTC.